This passage covers 12 T cell receptor beta chains from one sample sequenced in a study of cytomegalovirus exposure and HLA in healthy donors. In the PCR, 60 Vbeta and 13 Jbeta primers were used. Data came from immunoSEQ multiplex PCR; TCRdb stores just in-frame clones and leaves some out. The data contain about 43,000 clones, roughly 64% of them singletons. Sequenced: PBMCs. The receptors shown here come from a man in his fifties or sixties in good health and CMV-seropositive.

The J gene is TRBJ1-1, the V gene TRBV11-2; maybe TRBD1 (5 bases). The CDR3 has 14 residues. V dropped 0 bases and J dropped 4 bases, with 9 bases sitting between them. The V gene's germline CDR1 is SGHAT and CDR2 FQNNGV. The CDR3 loop reads CASSLDAGGTEAFF. The CDR3, as DNA: TGTGCCAGCAGCTTAGATGCGGGGGGCACTGAAGCTTTCTTT.

This clone showed up just a few times. The gene calls are TRBV11-2 and TRBJ1-6, with a tentative D call TRBD1 (6 bases). V dropped 4 bases and J dropped 8 bases, with 9 bases sitting between them. Germline V gene lookup returns CDR1 SGHAT and CDR2 FQNNGV. The CDR3 has 13 residues. The CDR3 DNA reads TGTGCCAGCAGCTCCCGGACAGATTCACCCCTCCACTTT. It is translated as CASSSRTDSPLHF.

The chain couples TRBV27 to TRBJ2-2; 7 bases match TRBD2. V trimming: 2 bases; J trimming: 4 bases; junction bases outside the gene matches: 1. The CDR3 is 14 amino acids. The germline V gene has CDR1 MNHEY and CDR2 SMNVEV (reference sequence). The CDR3 nucleotides read TGTGCCAGCAGTTTAGCGGGAGCCACCGGGGAGCTGTTTTTT. This encodes CASSLAGATGELFF.

In its sample, this clone was seen once. The V and J genes are TRBV5-1 and TRBJ1-3; 9 nucleotides align to TRBD1. Trimming at V came to 0 bases and at J to 4 bases, leaving 5 bases not matched to a gene. The CDR3 is 16 residues long. The germline CDR1 and CDR2 sequences are SGHRS and YFSETQ. The CDR3 is CASSLAPGTGGNTIYF. CDR3 bases: TGCGCCAGCAGCTTGGCACCGGGGACAGGGGGAAACACCATATATTTT.

The rearrangement uses TRBV15 and TRBJ2-2; 8 nucleotides align to TRBD1. Germline-derived CDR1 and CDR2 are LNHNV and YYDKDF (reference sequence). Unmatched junction bases numbered 1, after V lost 3 bases and J lost 4 bases. CDR3 size: 14 residues. The CDR3 nucleotides read TGTGCCACCAGCAGGGACAGGGCCACCGGGGAGCTGTTTTTT. As protein: CATSRDRATGELFF.

This clone showed up just a few times. The CDR3 region is CASTRDGGAGELFF. CDR3 bases: TGTGCCAGCACCCGTGATGGGGGCGCCGGGGAGCTGTTTTTT. The chain employs TRBV5-4 and TRBJ2-2; D may be TRBD1 (6 bases). Deletions cut 6 bases from V and 6 bases from J, with 15 bases between. The V gene's germline CDR1 is SGHNT and CDR2 YYREEE (reference sequence). This CDR3 contains 14 residues.

This clone was recorded once. This sequence joins TRBV11-2 and TRBJ2-7; 7 bases are shared with TRBD1. In germline, CDR1 is SGHAT, CDR2 FQNNGV. V was pared by 2 bases and J by 3 bases, with 4 bases of the junction left unmatched. The CDR3 loop spans 14 amino acids. The CDR3 is CASSLNRGVYEQYF. The CDR3 DNA reads as TGTGCCAGCAGCTTAAACAGGGGAGTCTACGAGCAGTACTTC.

By sample share, this clone is medium-sized. The V gene is TRBV5-5, the J gene TRBJ2-1; D is perhaps TRBD2 (5 bases). The V end lost 0 bases, the J end lost 6 bases, and 13 bases lay between the germline ends. The germline V gene has CDR1 SGHKS and CDR2 YYEKEE (reference sequence). The CDR3 has 15 amino acids. CDR3 loop: CASSLVPSTSNEQFF. The CDR3, as DNA: TGTGCCAGCAGCTTGGTTCCTAGCACTAGCAATGAGCAGTTCTTC.

This CDR3 is CASGPGGQTLSLTDTQYF. Written as DNA, the CDR3 is TGTGCCAGCGGCCCGGGAGGACAGACCCTTTCTCTAACAGATACGCAGTATTTT. The chain carries TRBV11-2 and TRBJ2-3, with a possible D match to TRBD2 (7 bases). Trimming took off 8 bases at V and 3 bases at J, with 27 bases between the two ends. CDR1 SGHAT and CDR2 FQNNGV come from the germline V gene. The CDR3 loop spans 18 amino acids.

In its sample, this clone was seen a few times. This chain joins TRBV2 and TRBJ2-7; tentative D call: TRBD2 (5 bases). Germline CDR1 SNHLY, CDR2 FYNNEI. The V end was cut by 3 bases, the J end by 2 bases, with 17 bases between. The CDR3 covers 16 residues. The CDR3 nucleotides are TGTGCCAGCAGTGAGAGTAAAGGACTGGAAACCTACGAGCAGTACTTC. Its translation: CASSESKGLETYEQYF.

This clone turned up a few times. The genes are TRBV7-9 and TRBJ2-1; the D is unclear. V shed 3 bases and J shed 10 bases, with 10 bases lying between them. The length of the CDR3 is 12 residues. Per the germline V gene, CDR1 is SEHNR and CDR2 is FQNEAQ (reference sequence). The CDR3 nucleotides are TGTGCCAGCAGCTTTTCAGGTCACGAGCAGTTCTTC. Translation: CASSFSGHEQFF.

The gene calls are TRBV5-4 and TRBJ1-2; D is undetermined. The CDR3 is 14 amino acids. V dropped 0 bases and J dropped 4 bases, with 10 bases sitting between them. Per germline, CDR1 SGHNT and CDR2 YYREEE (reference sequence). This CDR3 is CASSLDGVAYGYTF. CDR3 DNA sequence: TGTGCCAGCAGCTTGGACGGGGTTGCCTATGGCTACACCTTC.